This T cell receptor beta chain comes out of a study of blood T cell repertoires in COVID-19. Study at large: The United States, Italy and Spain were the sources of the acute and convalescent COVID-19 samples. Sources were T cells, B-cell-depleted T cells, or PBMCs; the material itself was cDNA or gDNA.

This CDR3 has 14 residues. Germline values: CDR1 ENHRY, CDR2 SYGVKD. Deletions cut 3 bases from V and 7 bases from J, with 15 bases between. How the authors handled the data: Amplification with reference gene primers provided the estimates of nucleated cell counts. This table comes from immunoSEQ multiplex PCR, and its TCRdb copy is limited to in-frame clones, with some not included. That table supplies the V and J calls and clone size; D and trimming were determined from the DNA. The sample has a few hundred thousand clones; roughly 89% are singletons. The V gene is TRBV10-3, the J gene TRBJ2-5; possible D gene TRBD1, 6 bases. Sequencing was carried out using peripheral blood. The source of this sequence is a woman between 40 and 50 years old who had recovered from COVID-19. CDR3 amino acids: CAISDPDRSGTQYF. Here the CDR3 DNA reads TGTGCCATCAGTGACCCAGACAGGTCAGGGACCCAGTACTTC.